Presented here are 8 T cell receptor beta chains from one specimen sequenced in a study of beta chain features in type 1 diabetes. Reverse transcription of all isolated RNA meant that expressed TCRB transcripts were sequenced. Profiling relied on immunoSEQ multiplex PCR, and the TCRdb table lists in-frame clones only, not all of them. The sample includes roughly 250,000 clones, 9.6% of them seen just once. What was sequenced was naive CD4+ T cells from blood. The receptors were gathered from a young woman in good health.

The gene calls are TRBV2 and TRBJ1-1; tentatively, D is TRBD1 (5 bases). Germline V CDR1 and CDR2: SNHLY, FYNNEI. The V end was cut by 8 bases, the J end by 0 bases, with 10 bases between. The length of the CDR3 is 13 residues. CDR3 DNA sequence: TGTGCCAGCCGTCAGGGTTTGAACACTGAAGCTTTCTTT. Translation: CASRQGLNTEAFF. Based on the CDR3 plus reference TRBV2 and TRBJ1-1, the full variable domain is EPEVTQTPSHQVTQMGQEVILRCVPISNHLYFYWYRQILGQKVEFLVSFYNNEISEKSEIFDDQFSVERPDGSNFTLKIRSTKLEDSAMYFCASRQGLNTEAFFGQGTRLTVV.

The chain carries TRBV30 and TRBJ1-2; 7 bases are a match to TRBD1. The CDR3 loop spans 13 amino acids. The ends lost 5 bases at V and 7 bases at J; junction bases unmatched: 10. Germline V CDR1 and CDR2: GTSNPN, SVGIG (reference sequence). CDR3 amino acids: CAWSKEQGFGYTF. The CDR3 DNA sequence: TGTGCCTGGTCCAAAGAACAGGGGTTTGGCTACACCTTC.

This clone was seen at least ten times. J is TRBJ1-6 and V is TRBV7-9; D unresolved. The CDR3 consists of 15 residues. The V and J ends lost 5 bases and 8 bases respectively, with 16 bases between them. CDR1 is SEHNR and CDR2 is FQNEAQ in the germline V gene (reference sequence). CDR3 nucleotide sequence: TGTGCCAGCAGCCAAGACGCAGGCGGGTATTCACCCCTCCACTTT. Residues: CASSQDAGGYSPLHF.

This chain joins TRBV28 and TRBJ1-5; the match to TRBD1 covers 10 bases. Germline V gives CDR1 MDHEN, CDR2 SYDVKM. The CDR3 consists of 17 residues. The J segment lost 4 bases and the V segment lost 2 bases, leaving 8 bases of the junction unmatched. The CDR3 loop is CASSLPGTGATNQPQHF. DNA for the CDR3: TGTGCCAGCAGTTTACCCGGGACAGGGGCCACGAATCAGCCCCAGCATTTT.

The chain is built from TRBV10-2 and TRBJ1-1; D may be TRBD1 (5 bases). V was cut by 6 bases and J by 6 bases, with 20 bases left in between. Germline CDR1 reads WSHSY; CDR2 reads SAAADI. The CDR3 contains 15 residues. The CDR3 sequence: CASSDPSGRGAEAFF. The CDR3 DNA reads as TGCGCCAGCAGCGACCCCAGCGGGCGAGGGGCTGAAGCTTTCTTT.

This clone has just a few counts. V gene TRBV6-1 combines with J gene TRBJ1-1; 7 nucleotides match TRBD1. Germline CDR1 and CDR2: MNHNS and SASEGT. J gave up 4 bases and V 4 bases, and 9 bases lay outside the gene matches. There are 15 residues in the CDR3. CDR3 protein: CASSVARQGPTEAFF. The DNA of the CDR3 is TGTGCCAGCAGTGTCGCCCGACAGGGTCCCACTGAAGCTTTCTTT.

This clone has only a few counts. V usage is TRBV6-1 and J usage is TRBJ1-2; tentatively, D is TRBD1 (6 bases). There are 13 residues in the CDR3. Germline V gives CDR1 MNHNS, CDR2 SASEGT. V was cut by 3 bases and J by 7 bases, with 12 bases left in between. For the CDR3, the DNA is TGTGCCAGCAGTGAGAGGGGGAGTAGTGGCTACACCTTC. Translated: CASSERGSSGYTF.

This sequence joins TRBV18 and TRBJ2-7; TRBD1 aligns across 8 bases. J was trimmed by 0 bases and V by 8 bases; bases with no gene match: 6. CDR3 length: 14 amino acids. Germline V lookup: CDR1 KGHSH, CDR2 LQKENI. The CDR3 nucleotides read TGTGCCAGCGGACAGGGACCGAGCTCCTACGAGCAGTACTTC. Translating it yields CASGQGPSSYEQYF.